The entry below describes one T cell receptor beta chain. Its specificity is unknown. This CDR3 region has 17 residues. V was cut by 0 bases and J by 2 bases, with 16 bases left in between. Looked up from germline, CDR1 is ENHRY and CDR2 is SYGVKD. This record belongs to a study of T cell responses to AZD1222 COVID-19 vaccine. Samples with a second dose at about 4 or about 12 weeks were pooled together. Overall study findings and caveats: Donors were mostly white British, more females; clonal diversity possibly underestimated.

Data came from immunoSEQ multiplex PCR; TCRdb stores just in-frame clones and leaves some out. The sample shows under 60,000 clones, about 88% of them seen only once. The genes are TRBV10-3 and TRBJ1-2, with a possible D match to TRBD1 (5 bases). The input for sequencing was peripheral blood, taken 28 days after the second AZD1222 dose. The source of this sequence is an adult who received the AZD1222 COVID-19 vaccine. CDR3 amino acids: CAISESTGQGKNYGYTF. CDR3 nucleotides: TGTGCCATCAGTGAGTCAACGGGGCAGGGAAAGAACTATGGCTACACCTTC.